The T cell receptor (beta chain) described here comes from a study of cytomegalovirus exposure and HLA in healthy donors. The overall study: A subsequent analysis reported that the roughly 120 validation repertoires were produced on the same platform that had also been used for the 600 to 700 first-cohort repertoires.

V was pared by 5 bases and J by 3 bases, with 5 bases of the junction left unmatched. The length of the CDR3 is 14 residues. Per germline, CDR1 SEHNR and CDR2 FQNEAQ (reference sequence). Profiling relied on immunoSEQ multiplex PCR, and the TCRdb table lists in-frame clones only, not all of them. The sample includes more than 60,000 clones, nearly 96% of them seen just once. A remark on this clone: Its antigen is not known.

Study-level points and caveats: The study designated 160 or so TCR beta chains cytomegalovirus-associated.

Material: PBMCs. This chain connects TRBV7-9 to TRBJ2-7; 9 positions agree with TRBD1. This TCR was sampled from a woman aged 18-29 years in good health and CMV-seropositive. As DNA, the CDR3 is TGTGCCAGCAGCCTCCGGGACAGGGTCTACGAGCAGTACTTC. Its translation is CASSLRDRVYEQYF.